This T cell receptor (beta chain) was profiled in a study of molecular identifiers for immune sequencing clone quantification. In this sample, this clonotype turned up a few times. TCRdb itself ran the PCR reads through MiXCR, one entry per CDR3 protein. The sample has hundreds of thousands of distinct CDR3 sequences, roughly 27% seen once. Germline V gene data show CDR1 as KGHDR and CDR2 as SFDVKD. The CDR3 runs 13 residues. V trimming: 2 bases; J trimming: 8 bases; junction bases outside the gene matches: 4. The sample was naive CD8+ T cells from blood, with Jurkat cell RNA spiked in. Subset noted: FACS-sorted CD8+CD4-CCR7+CD45RA+ naive T cells. This receptor was taken from a human donor in good health. Some libraries in this study had Jurkat cell RNA spiked in. The rearrangement uses TRBV24-1 and TRBJ1-2; 7 bases fit TRBD1. The CDR3 DNA is TGTGCCACCAGTGATTCAACAGGGGACGGCTACACCTTC. This gives the protein CATSDSTGDGYTF.